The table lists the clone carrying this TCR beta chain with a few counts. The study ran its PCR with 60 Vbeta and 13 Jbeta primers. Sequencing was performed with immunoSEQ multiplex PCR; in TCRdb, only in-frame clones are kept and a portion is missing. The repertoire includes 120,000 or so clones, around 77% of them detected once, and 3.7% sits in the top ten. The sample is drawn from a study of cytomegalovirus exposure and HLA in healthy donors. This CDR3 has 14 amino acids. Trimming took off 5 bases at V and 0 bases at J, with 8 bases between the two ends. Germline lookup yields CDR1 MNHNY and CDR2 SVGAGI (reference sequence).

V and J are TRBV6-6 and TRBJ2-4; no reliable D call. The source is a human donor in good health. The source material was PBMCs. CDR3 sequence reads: CASSADLAKNIQYF. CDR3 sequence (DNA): TGTGCCAGCAGTGCGGATTTAGCCAAAAACATTCAGTACTTC.